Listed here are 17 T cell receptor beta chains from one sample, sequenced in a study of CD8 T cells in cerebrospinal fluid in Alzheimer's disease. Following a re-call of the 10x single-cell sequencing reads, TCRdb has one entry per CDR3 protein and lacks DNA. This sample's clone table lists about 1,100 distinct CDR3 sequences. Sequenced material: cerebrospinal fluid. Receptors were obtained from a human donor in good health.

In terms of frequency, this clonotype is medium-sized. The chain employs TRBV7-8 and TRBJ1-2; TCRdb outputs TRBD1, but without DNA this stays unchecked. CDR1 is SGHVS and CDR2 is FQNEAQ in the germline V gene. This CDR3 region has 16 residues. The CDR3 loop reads CASSLAGLQGSGGYTF.

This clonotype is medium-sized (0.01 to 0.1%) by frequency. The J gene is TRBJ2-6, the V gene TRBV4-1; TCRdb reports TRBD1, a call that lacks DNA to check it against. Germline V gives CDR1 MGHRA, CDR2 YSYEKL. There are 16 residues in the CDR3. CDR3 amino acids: CASSLGGVSGANVLTF.

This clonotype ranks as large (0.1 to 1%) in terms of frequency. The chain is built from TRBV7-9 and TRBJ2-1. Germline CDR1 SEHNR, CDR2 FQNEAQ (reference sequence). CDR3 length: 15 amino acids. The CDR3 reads CASSLAQGPHNEQFF.

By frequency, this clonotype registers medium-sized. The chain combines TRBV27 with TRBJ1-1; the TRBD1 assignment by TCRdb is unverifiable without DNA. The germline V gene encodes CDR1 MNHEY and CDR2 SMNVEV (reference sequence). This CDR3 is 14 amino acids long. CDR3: CASSLLDRAGEAFF.

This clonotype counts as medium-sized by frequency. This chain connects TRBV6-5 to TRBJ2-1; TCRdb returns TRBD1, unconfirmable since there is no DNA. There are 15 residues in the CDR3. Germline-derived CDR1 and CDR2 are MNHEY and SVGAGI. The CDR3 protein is CASSYRDSSYNEQFF.

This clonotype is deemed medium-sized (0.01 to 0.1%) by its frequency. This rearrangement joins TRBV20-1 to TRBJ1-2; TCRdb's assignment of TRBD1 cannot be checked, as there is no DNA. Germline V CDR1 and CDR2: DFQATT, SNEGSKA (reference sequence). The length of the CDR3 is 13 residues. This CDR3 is CSAREDRSAGYTF.

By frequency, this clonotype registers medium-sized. CDR3 sequence reads: CASSPLTSGTDTQYF. The J gene is TRBJ2-3, the V gene TRBV4-2; checking the TCRdb D call of TRBD2 is not possible without DNA. The CDR3 extends over 15 amino acids. Germline lookup yields CDR1 LGHNA and CDR2 YNFKEQ.

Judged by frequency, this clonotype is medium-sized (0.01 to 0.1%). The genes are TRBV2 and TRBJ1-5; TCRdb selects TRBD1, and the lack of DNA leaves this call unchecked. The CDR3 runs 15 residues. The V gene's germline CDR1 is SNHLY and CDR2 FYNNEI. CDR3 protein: CASSEQTVGNQPQHF.

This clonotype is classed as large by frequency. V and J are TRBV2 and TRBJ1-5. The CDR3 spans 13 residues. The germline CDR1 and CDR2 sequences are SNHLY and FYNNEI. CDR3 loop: CASSEVANQPQHF. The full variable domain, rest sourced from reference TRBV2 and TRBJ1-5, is EPEVTQTPSHQVTQMGQEVILRCVPISNHLYFYWYRQILGQKVEFLVSFYNNEISEKSEIFDDQFSVERPDGSNFTLKIRSTKLEDSAMYFCASSEVANQPQHFGDGTRLSIL.

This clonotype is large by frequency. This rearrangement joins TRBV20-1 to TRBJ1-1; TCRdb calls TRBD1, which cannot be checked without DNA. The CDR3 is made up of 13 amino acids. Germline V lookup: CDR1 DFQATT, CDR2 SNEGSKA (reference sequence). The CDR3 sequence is CSARGSGVTEAFF.

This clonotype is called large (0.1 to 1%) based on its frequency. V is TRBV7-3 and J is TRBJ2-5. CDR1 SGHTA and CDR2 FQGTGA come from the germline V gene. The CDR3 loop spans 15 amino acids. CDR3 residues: CASSLNKGMGETQYF. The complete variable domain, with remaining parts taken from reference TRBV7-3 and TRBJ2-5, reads GAGVSQTPSNKVTEKGKYVELRCDPISGHTALYWYRQSLGQGPEFLIYFQGTGAADDSGLPNDRFFAVRPEGSVSTLKIQRTERGDSAVYLCASSLNKGMGETQYFGPGTRLLVL.

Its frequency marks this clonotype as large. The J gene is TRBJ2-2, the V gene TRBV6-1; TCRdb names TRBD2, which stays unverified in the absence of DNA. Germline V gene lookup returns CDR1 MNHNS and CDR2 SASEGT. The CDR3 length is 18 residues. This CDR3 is CASSVLAGLSVGTGELFF.

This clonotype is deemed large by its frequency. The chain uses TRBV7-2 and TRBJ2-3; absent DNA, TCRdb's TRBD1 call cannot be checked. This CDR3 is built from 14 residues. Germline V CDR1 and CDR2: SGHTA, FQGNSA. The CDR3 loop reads CASSPGTGYDTQYF.

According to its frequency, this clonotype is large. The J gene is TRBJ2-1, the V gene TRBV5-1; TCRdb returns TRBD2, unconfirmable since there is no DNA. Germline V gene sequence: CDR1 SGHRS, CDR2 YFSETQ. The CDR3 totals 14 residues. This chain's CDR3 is CASSKGLAGDEQFF.

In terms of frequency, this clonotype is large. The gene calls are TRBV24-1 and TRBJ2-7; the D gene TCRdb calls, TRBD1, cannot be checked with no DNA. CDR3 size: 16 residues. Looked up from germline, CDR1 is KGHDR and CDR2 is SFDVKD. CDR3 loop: CATSDTQDRRVNEQYF.

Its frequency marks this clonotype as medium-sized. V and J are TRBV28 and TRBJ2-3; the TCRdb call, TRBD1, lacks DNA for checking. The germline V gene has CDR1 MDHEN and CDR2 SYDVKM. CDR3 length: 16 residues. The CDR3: CASRFLRDRVSDTQYF. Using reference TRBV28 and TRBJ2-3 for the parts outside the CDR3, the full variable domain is DVKVTQSSRYLVKRTGEKVFLECVQDMDHENMFWYRQDPGLGLRLIYFSYDVKMKEKGDIPEGYSVSREKKERFSLILESASTNQTSMYLCASRFLRDRVSDTQYFGPGTRLTVL.

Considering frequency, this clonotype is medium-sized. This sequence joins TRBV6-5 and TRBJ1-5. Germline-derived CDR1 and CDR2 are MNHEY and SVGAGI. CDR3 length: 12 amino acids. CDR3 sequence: CASSSPNQPQHF.